This T cell receptor (beta chain) was retrieved from a study of tumor-infiltrating lymphocytes in primary liver carcinoma. Germline-derived CDR1 and CDR2 are SGHAT and FQNNGV. The CDR3 loop spans 15 amino acids. Production of TCR beta cDNA used 500 ng total RNA together with a constant-region primer. Three nested multiplex PCR rounds of slightly modified ARM-PCR generated TCR beta libraries. Forward primers for TRBV1-TRBV30 and a C-beta reverse primer served the first two PCR rounds, at roughly 10 cycles each. TCRdb re-called the multiplex PCR reads with MiXCR, one entry per CDR3 protein. The table includes about 180,000 distinct CDR3 sequences, around 60% detected once. In the case of this clonotype: As the CDR3 is not closed by the conserved phenylalanine or tryptophan, this likely results from a read error.

Out of unsorted whole blood came the blood RNA, and germline DNA was extracted as well. The sample was peripheral blood. This receptor was obtained from a man aged 35-49 years with primary liver carcinoma and hepatitis B virus infection. The chain has TRBV11-2 and TRBJ2-2; TRBD1 or TRBD2 may be the D gene (5 bases each). This CDR3 reads CANSLGVRGTGELFS. CDR3 nucleotides: TGTGCCAACAGCTTAGGGGTGAGGGGTACCGGGGAGCTGTTTTCT.